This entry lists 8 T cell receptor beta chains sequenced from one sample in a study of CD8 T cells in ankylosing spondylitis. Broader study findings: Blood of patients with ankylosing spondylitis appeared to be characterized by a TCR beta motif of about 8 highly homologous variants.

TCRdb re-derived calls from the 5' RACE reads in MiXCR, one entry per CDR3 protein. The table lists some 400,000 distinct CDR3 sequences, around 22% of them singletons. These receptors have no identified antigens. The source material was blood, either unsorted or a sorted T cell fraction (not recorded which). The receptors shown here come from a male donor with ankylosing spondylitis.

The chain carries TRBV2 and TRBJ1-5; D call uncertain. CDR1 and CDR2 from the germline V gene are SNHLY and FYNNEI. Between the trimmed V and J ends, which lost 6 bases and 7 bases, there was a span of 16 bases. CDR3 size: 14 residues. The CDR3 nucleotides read TGTGCCAGCAGAGTAGACGTCCAGGAGCAGCCCCAGCATTTT. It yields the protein CASRVDVQEQPQHF.

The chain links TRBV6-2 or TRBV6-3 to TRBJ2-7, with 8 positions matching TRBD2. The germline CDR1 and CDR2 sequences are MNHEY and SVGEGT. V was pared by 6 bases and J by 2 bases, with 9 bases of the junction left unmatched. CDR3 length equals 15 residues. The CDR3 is CASRSTNGRAYEQYF. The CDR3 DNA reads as TGTGCCAGCAGATCCACCAACGGGAGGGCCTACGAGCAGTACTTC.

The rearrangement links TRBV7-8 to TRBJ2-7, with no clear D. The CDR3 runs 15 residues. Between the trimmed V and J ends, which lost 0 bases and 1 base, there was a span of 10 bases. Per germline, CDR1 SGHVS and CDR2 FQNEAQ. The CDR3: CASSLAGPSSYEQYF. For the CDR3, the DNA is TGTGCCAGCAGCTTAGCCGGTCCCAGTTCCTACGAGCAGTACTTC.

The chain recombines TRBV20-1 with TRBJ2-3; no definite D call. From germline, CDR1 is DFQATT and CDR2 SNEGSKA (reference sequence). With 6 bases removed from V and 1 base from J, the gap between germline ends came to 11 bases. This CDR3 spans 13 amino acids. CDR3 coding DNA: TGCAGTGCCAGGCCCGCGGGCACAGATACGCAGTATTTT. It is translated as CSARPAGTDTQYF.

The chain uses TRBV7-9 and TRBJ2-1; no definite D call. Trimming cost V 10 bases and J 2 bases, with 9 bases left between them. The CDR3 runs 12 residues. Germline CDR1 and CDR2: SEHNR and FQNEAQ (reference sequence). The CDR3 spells CAIGPAYNEQFF. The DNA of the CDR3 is TGTGCCATCGGACCCGCCTACAATGAGCAGTTCTTC.

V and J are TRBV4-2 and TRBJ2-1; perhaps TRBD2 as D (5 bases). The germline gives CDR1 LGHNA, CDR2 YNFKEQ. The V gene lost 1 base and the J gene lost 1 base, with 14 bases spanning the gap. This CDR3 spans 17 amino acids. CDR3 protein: CASSQGLGVGSYNEQFF. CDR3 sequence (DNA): TGTGCCAGCAGCCAAGGCCTCGGGGTAGGGTCCTACAATGAGCAGTTCTTC.

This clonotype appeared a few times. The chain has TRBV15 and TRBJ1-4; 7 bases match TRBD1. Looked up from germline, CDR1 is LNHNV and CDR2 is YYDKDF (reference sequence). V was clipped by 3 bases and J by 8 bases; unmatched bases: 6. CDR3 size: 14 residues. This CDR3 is CATSRGGTDEKLFF. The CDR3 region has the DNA TGTGCCACCAGCAGGGGTGGGACAGACGAAAAACTGTTTTTT.

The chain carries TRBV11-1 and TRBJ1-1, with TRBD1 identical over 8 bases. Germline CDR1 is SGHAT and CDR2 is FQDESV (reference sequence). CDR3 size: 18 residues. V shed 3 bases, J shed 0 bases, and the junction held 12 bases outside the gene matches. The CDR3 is CASSFRAGTGQLNTEAFF. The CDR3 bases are TGTGCCAGCAGCTTTAGGGCAGGGACAGGACAACTGAACACTGAAGCTTTCTTT.